These T cell receptor beta chains were read from a single sample in a study of T cells in Graves' hyperthyroidism and ophthalmopathy. Each CDR3 protein gets one entry after TCRdb re-called the multiplex PCR reads with MiXCR. The top ten clones hold around a sixth of a sample with 650,000 to 700,000 distinct CDR3 sequences, 15% to 20% of them seen once. Sequenced material: blood. These receptors all stem from a man in his forties or fifties with Graves' hyperthyroidism. The CDR3 runs from the conserved cysteine through the conserved F or W. A D gene is named only where the DNA matches it firmly. Clone size is not always given. Where it is, it says once, few, many or a class for expanded clones.

v_gene	j_gene	d_gene	abundance	CDR3nt	CDR3aa
TRBV27	TRBJ2-1	.	few	TGTGCCAGCAGTATCAGCGGTGGAGGGGACTACAATGAGCAGTTCTTC	CASSISGGGDYNEQFF
TRBV3-1	TRBJ2-7	TRBD2	few	TGTGCCAGCAGTCCGGGAGCGGGAGAAACCTACGAGCAGTACTTC	CASSPGAGETYEQYF
TRBV5-1	TRBJ2-3	TRBD2	few	TGCGCCAGCAGCTTGATTGTTAACGGGAGGGCACAGACTACGCAGTATTTT	CASSLIVNGRAQTTQYF
TRBV20-1	TRBJ2-7	TRBD1	.	TGCAGTGCTAGAACAGGGGGTACGTACGATCAGTACTTC	CSARTGGTYDQYF
TRBV15	TRBJ1-1	TRBD1	.	TGTGCCACCAGCACTACCAGGACAGGGAACACTGAAGCTTTCTTT	CATSTTRTGNTEAFF
TRBV2	TRBJ2-7	.	many	TGTGCCAGCCCCCGGGTCAACTCCTACGAGCAGTACTTC	CASPRVNSYEQYF
TRBV9	TRBJ2-1	.	.	TGTGCCAGCAGCGCCCTGGGGGGGGCCCTTTACAATGAGCAGTTCTTC	CASSALGGALYNEQFF
TRBV24-1	TRBJ2-1	.	many	TGTGCCACCAGTGACCCTTTAACCAAAGAGCAGTTCTTC	CATSDPLTKEQFF
TRBV24-1	TRBJ2-2	.	.	TGTGCCACCAGCACCGGGACAAAGAACACCGGGGAGCTGTTTTTT	CATSTGTKNTGELFF
TRBV24-1	TRBJ1-2	.	few	TGTGCCACCAGTGACACGACTTGGACGGGAAGCTATGGCTACACCTTC	CATSDTTWTGSYGYTF
TRBV30	TRBJ1-5	.	.	TGTGCCTGGAGTGTGACAGGCCTTAGCAATCAGCCCCACCATTTT	CAWSVTGLSNQPHHF
TRBV2	TRBJ2-1	TRBD2	many	TGTGCCAGCAGTAGGCTAGCGGGAGTGGTAGACAATGAGCAGTTCTTC	CASSRLAGVVDNEQFF
TRBV29-1	TRBJ2-7	TRBD1	.	TGCAGCGGTATATCCGGGACAGGCTACGAGCAGTACTTC	CSGISGTGYEQYF
TRBV7-8	TRBJ1-1	.	many	TGTGCCAGCAGCCCGGCGTTCGGGGGGGAGAACACTGAAGCTTTCTTT	CASSPAFGGENTEAFF
TRBV5-1	TRBJ2-1	.	.	TGCGCCAGCAGCTTGGTGGTATTAAACAATGAGCAGTTCTTC	CASSLVVLNNEQFF
TRBV2	TRBJ2-1	.	.	TGTGCCAGCAGCTTCAGCGGTTACTTCTCCTACAATGAGCAGTCCTTC	CASSFSGYFSYNEQSF
TRBV29-1	TRBJ2-1	.	many	TGCAGCGCTGGTCAGATCTCCTACAATGAGCAGTTCTTC	CSAGQISYNEQFF
TRBV28	TRBJ2-7	.	many	TGTGCCAGCAGTTTATGGGGCTCGCCGACCTACGAGCAGTACTTC	CASSLWGSPTYEQYF
TRBV28	TRBJ2-4	TRBD1	.	TGTGCCAGCAGTCCCGGACAGGGGGCGCGCATAGGTGACCTTCAGTACTTC	CASSPGQGARIGDLQYF
TRBV20-1	TRBJ2-3	.	many	TGCAGTGCTAGAGATGAAAGGGATTCCACAGATACGCAGTATTTT	CSARDERDSTDTQYF
TRBV18	TRBJ2-1	TRBD2	many	TGTGCCAGCTCACCTAGGGAGGGGCAGTTCTTC	CASSPREGQFF
TRBV14	TRBJ1-2	TRBD1	.	TGTGCCAGCAGAGGACAGGAGTTTGGCTACACCTTC	CASRGQEFGYTF
TRBV10-1	TRBJ2-1	.	.	TGCGCCAGCAGTGAGGGACTCGCGGGTGAGCAGTTCTTC	CASSEGLAGEQFF
TRBV20-1	TRBJ2-7	TRBD2	many	TGCAGTGCGCACTGGACTAGCGGATCCTACGAGCAGTACTTC	CSAHWTSGSYEQYF
TRBV7-9	TRBJ2-7	.	few	TGTGCCAGCAGTCCCGACCACACAGACTGGAGCTCCTACGAGCAGTACTTC	CASSPDHTDWSSYEQYF
TRBV9	TRBJ1-1	.	many	TGTGCCAGCAGCGTAGCTTGGATGAACACTGAAGCTTTCTTT	CASSVAWMNTEAFF
TRBV13	TRBJ2-7	TRBD2	few	TGTGCCAGCACTCATGGTGCGGGAGGGACCTACGAGCAGTACTTC	CASTHGAGGTYEQYF
TRBV7-9	TRBJ2-2	.	many	TGTGCCAGCAGCTTAGCAGAAGGGGCCGGGGAGCTGTTTTTT	CASSLAEGAGELFF
TRBV20-1	TRBJ2-1	TRBD2	.	TGCAGTGCTAGGGCGGGAGTAATCTTGTATGAGCAGTTCTTC	CSARAGVILYEQFF
TRBV27	TRBJ2-3	TRBD2	.	TGTGCCAGCAGTTTCTCGACTAGCGGGGGCACAGATACGCAGTATTTT	CASSFSTSGGTDTQYF
TRBV7-2	TRBJ1-1	.	many	TGTGCCAGCAGCGGAGGGGGGGGGGCGATGACTGAAGCTTTCTTT	CASSGGGGAMTEAFF